This note documents a single TCR beta chain sequence. What it binds is unknown. These data belong to a study of human T cells and chemical hapten exposure. On the study more broadly: Slight volume differences across pooled libraries mainly accounted for varying per-sample TCR yields.

It was the library that attached unique molecular identifiers to individual cDNA molecules. Via MiXCR, TCRdb re-called the RACE reads, giving one row per CDR3 protein. This table has about 77,000 distinct CDR3 sequences, about 8.6% appearing once. Stated time point: healthy volunteer bleed at 6 weeks. It was unfractionated whole blood from which total RNA was extracted. The CDR3 is 14 amino acids. General observations from the study: TCRs exceeding a frequency of 1 in 1000 stayed unchanged under DPC sensitization.

The clonotype comes from a female donor in good health. Some clones in this sample may be carry-over from other donors' samples. The chain has TRBV21-1 and TRBJ1-2; TRBD1, as called in the table, went unchecked against the DNA. TRBV21-1 is listed as a pseudogene. The specimen sequenced was whole blood. The CDR3 sequence is CASSPDRGFYGYTF. CDR3 bases: TGTGCCAGCAGTCCCGACAGGGGGTTCTATGGCTACACCTTC.